This entry describes one T cell receptor (beta chain). This specimen comes from a study of T cell changes during pregnancy in multiple sclerosis. V shed 9 bases and J shed 9 bases, with 18 bases lying between them. The CDR3 loop spans 13 amino acids. CDR1 is SEHNR, CDR2 FQNEAQ, per germline (reference sequence). Clones were read by immunoSEQ multiplex PCR, and TCRdb kept only the in-frame ones, dropping some. The sample holds approximately 130,000 clones, about 96% seen once. Sequences were derived from peripheral blood, sampled after pregnancy. The chain joins TRBV7-9 to TRBJ2-1; D may be TRBD1 (6 bases). This sequence originates from a female donor with multiple sclerosis, enrolled in a pregnancy study. The CDR3 DNA is TGTGCCAGTCTTTTCACAGGGAGTACTGAGCAGTTCTTC. Its protein product is CASLFTGSTEQFF.